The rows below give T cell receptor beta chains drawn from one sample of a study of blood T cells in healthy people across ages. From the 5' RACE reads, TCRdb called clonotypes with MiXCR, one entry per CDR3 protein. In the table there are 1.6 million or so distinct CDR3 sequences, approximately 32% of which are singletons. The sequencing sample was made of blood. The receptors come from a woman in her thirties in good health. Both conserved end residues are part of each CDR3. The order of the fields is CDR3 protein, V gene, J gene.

CASSQVTSGARGEQYF,TRBV4-1,TRBJ2-3
CSARAHGGGPYNEQFF,TRBV20-1,TRBJ2-1
CSARVTGSSNQPQHF,TRBV20-1,TRBJ1-5
CASSFLAHNEQFF,TRBV28,TRBJ2-1
CASSQGEGGSYNEQFF,TRBV4-1,TRBJ2-1
CAWSANSGTGGARDIQYF,TRBV30,TRBJ2-4
CASSLTPGVYEQYF,TRBV7-2,TRBJ2-7
CASSSPSGRSTDTQYF,TRBV5-1,TRBJ2-3
CASSWGDSRGTEAFF,TRBV5-1,TRBJ1-1
CASSPSIREDTQYF,TRBV5-6,TRBJ2-3
CASSERIDRAWDYGYTF,TRBV6-1,TRBJ1-2
CASSLEGGLNQPQHF,TRBV5-1,TRBJ1-5
CASSGTSGSYNEQYF,TRBV5-5,TRBJ2-7
CSARVRPGYGYTF,TRBV20-1,TRBJ1-2
CAPEEFYNSPLHF,TRBV5-6,TRBJ1-6
CASSWGQAPNTEAFF,TRBV5-1,TRBJ1-1
CAGSYSKGQGDNYGYTF,TRBV6-2/TRBV6-3,TRBJ1-2
CASSVGLAGDVRNEQFF,TRBV9,TRBJ2-1
CASSDDGTATQETLYF,TRBV2,TRBJ2-5
CASSETATRGGYTF,TRBV2,TRBJ1-2
CATSRDTGGFDYTF,TRBV15,TRBJ1-2
CAISESPPRSPLHF,TRBV10-3,TRBJ1-6
CASSPWGLAGRETQYF,TRBV5-6,-
CSAWTSFSDTQYF,TRBV20-1,TRBJ2-3
CSVGQINEQFF,TRBV29-1,TRBJ2-1
CASSQFSGTGSTDTQYF,TRBV4-1,TRBJ2-3
CSARGGSYYEQYF,TRBV20-1,TRBJ2-7
CASRGTAGMTTDTQYF,TRBV12-3/TRBV12-4,TRBJ2-3
CASSFRASEPEDTQYF,TRBV28,TRBJ2-3
CSASSPVVSNQPQHF,TRBV20-1,TRBJ1-5
CSARESGQPITYGYTF,TRBV20-1,TRBJ1-2
CASSLSRGAEAFF,TRBV5-1,TRBJ1-1
CTSSSVRGDEQFF,TRBV7-3,TRBJ2-1
CAISGEGYEQYF,TRBV10-3,TRBJ2-7
CASSRLGDNEQFF,TRBV6-5,TRBJ2-1
CATKREGWLEQFF,TRBV27,TRBJ2-1
CASSLGTSGVDTQYF,TRBV27,TRBJ2-3
CASSPVGGTSVYEQYF,TRBV3-1,TRBJ2-7
CASSLRGDGRQYF,TRBV11-2,TRBJ2-3
CASSLGGSLGTAEAFF,TRBV11-2,TRBJ1-1
CSVKLGYGYTF,TRBV20-1,TRBJ1-2
CAVSGRGDTQYF,TRBV27,TRBJ2-3
CASSLSREETQYF,TRBV7-2,TRBJ2-5
CASSQGSGGLGNEQFF,TRBV4-2,TRBJ2-1
CASSLGTSGSDEQFF,TRBV5-1,TRBJ2-1
CAISESPGQGTLHPPDTQYF,TRBV10-3,TRBJ2-3